Following are 22 T cell receptor beta chains from one sample sequenced in a study of shared clonotypes between healthy human individuals. Generated by immunoSEQ multiplex PCR, the TCRdb table keeps only in-frame clones and is missing some. The data show about 980,000 clones, about three quarters seen once. Sequencing was done on a sample of memory CD4+ T cells sorted from blood. Subset indicated: CD45RA-negative fraction. These receptors were collected from a man aged 18 to 30 in good health.

With respect to this clone: The sample contains more than one DNA sequence encoding this CDR3. In DNA, the CDR3 is TGTGCCAGCAGCTTGGGGGTATCCTACAATGAGCAGTTCTTC. Translating gives CASSLGVSYNEQFF. V usage is TRBV5-4 and J usage is TRBJ2-1; unclear D gene. V gave up 0 bases and J gave up 1 base, with 5 bases separating them. The CDR3 sequence is 14 residues long. Germline V gene data show CDR1 as SGHNT and CDR2 as YYREEE (reference sequence).

In DNA, the CDR3 is TGTGCCAGCAGCCTCGGGACAGGCGTTAACTATGGCTACACCTTC. Translating it yields CASSLGTGVNYGYTF. This sequence joins TRBV9 and TRBJ1-2, with TRBD1 matching over 8 bases. The CDR3 covers 15 residues. J gave up 1 base and V 4 bases, and 6 bases lay outside the gene matches. CDR1 and CDR2 from the germline V gene are SGDLS and YYNGEE.

The rearrangement uses TRBV15 and TRBJ1-5; the match to TRBD1 covers 11 bases. The CDR3 is made up of 16 amino acids. CDR1 is LNHNV and CDR2 is YYDKDF in the germline V gene (reference sequence). The V segment lost 3 bases and the J segment 5 bases; nucleotides outside the gene matches: 6. The CDR3 nucleotides are TGTGCCACCAGCAGTTTGGACAGGGGGCACGATCAGCCCCAGCATTTT. Protein sequence: CATSSLDRGHDQPQHF.

This clone was recorded once. This may come from a read error, since a much larger clone is one base off. The chain uses TRBV11-2 and TRBJ2-7; D gene uncertain. Germline assignment: CDR1 SGHAT and CDR2 FQNNGV. The CDR3 has 11 residues. V was pared by 5 bases and J by 2 bases, with 4 bases between. This CDR3 is CASSATYEQYF. CDR3 coding DNA: TGTGCCAGCAGCGCAACCTACGAGCAGTACTTC.

The V call is TRBV4-2, the J call TRBJ1-1; D possibly corresponds to TRBD1 (6 bases). V was shortened by 4 bases and J by 5 bases, with 17 bases between the two germline ends. Germline CDR1 and CDR2: LGHNA and YNFKEQ. The CDR3 spans 15 residues. The DNA of the CDR3 is TGTGCCAGCAGCCCGCCCCCCACAGGGCGGACTGAAGCTTTCTTT. Amino acid sequence: CASSPPPTGRTEAFF.

In its sample, this clone was seen once. The chain uses TRBV28 and TRBJ2-1, with 10 bases matching TRBD2. CDR1 and CDR2 (germline): MDHEN, SYDVKM. Trimming at V came to 8 bases and at J to 8 bases, leaving 9 bases not matched to a gene. The CDR3 loop spans 14 amino acids. CDR3 protein: CASQSSGSVYEQFF. DNA of the CDR3: TGTGCCAGCCAATCTAGCGGGAGTGTCTATGAGCAGTTCTTC.

V usage is TRBV6-1 and J usage is TRBJ1-2; D uncertain. V was pared by 3 bases and J by 4 bases, with 15 bases between. CDR3 length: 15 residues. Germline CDR1 is MNHNS and CDR2 is SASEGT. In DNA form, the CDR3 reads TGTGCCAGCAGTGACAGTTTTGGCAGCCCCTATGGCTACACCTTC. It translates to CASSDSFGSPYGYTF.

This chain joins TRBV27 and TRBJ2-6; D possibly corresponds to TRBD1 (6 bases). The ends were cut back, 5 bases at V and 0 bases at J, with 17 bases in the middle. Germline V gene lookup returns CDR1 MNHEY and CDR2 SMNVEV (reference sequence). The CDR3 has 18 amino acids. CDR3 coding DNA: TGTGCCAGCAGTAAAATAGGGACACTTTACTCTGGGGCCAACGTCCTGACTTTC. It codes for CASSKIGTLYSGANVLTF. Full variable domain (rest looked up from reference TRBV27 and TRBJ2-6): EAQVTQNPRYLITVTGKKLTVTCSQNMNHEYMSWYRQDPGLGLRQIYYSMNVEVTDKGDVPEGYKVSRKEKRNFPLILESPSPNQTSLYFCASSKIGTLYSGANVLTFGAGSRLTVL.

This clone was observed a few times. This rearrangement joins TRBV11-2 to TRBJ1-3; 7 bases align to TRBD1. CDR3 size: 16 residues. The V gene end was trimmed by 3 bases and the J gene end by 4 bases; junction bases not matched to a gene: 9. The V gene's germline CDR1 is SGHAT and CDR2 FQNNGV. The CDR3 region has the DNA TGTGCCAGCAGCTTGCTGGGCGGGACAGCCGGAAACACCATATATTTT. It encodes CASSLLGGTAGNTIYF.

V and J are TRBV5-1 and TRBJ2-7; the D gene is possibly TRBD2 (6 bases). The germline CDR1 and CDR2 sequences are SGHRS and YFSETQ. The CDR3 loop spans 16 amino acids. Trimming removed 0 bases from V and 6 bases from J, with 19 bases in between. The chain's CDR3 is CASSLVPPAGRSEQYF. The CDR3 DNA reads TGCGCCAGCAGCTTGGTCCCGCCGGCAGGGAGGAGCGAGCAGTACTTC.

This clone was detected only once. The CDR3 is CASSSRPDGELFF. The DNA of the CDR3 is TGCGCCAGCAGCTCCAGACCGGACGGGGAGCTGTTTTTT. V gene TRBV5-1 combines with J gene TRBJ2-2, with D uncertain. The V end lost 3 bases, the J end lost 7 bases, and 10 bases lay between the germline ends. Germline V gene sequence: CDR1 SGHRS, CDR2 YFSETQ. The CDR3 totals 13 residues.

Details on this clone: The sample contains more than one DNA sequence encoding this CDR3. V and J are TRBV27 and TRBJ1-4; 10 nucleotides match TRBD1. The germline CDR1 and CDR2 sequences are MNHEY and SMNVEV (reference sequence). J lost 7 bases, V lost 4 bases, and 3 bases had no gene match. The CDR3 spans 14 residues. Here the CDR3 DNA reads TGTGCCAGCAGTTCCGGACAGGGGGTTGAAAAACTGTTTTTT. It is translated as CASSSGQGVEKLFF. Combining the CDR3 with reference TRBV27 and TRBJ1-4 gives the whole variable domain EAQVTQNPRYLITVTGKKLTVTCSQNMNHEYMSWYRQDPGLGLRQIYYSMNVEVTDKGDVPEGYKVSRKEKRNFPLILESPSPNQTSLYFCASSSGQGVEKLFFGSGTQLSVL.

V is TRBV6-5 and J is TRBJ2-7; the match to TRBD2 covers 7 bases. The V and J ends lost 7 bases and 2 bases, in that order; junction bases with no gene match: 8. Germline CDR1 is MNHEY and CDR2 is SVGAGI. The CDR3 sequence is 14 residues long. Here the CDR3 reads CASTDVGGTYEQYF. The CDR3 DNA reads as TGTGCCAGCACCGACGTCGGGGGGACCTACGAGCAGTACTTC.

This chain uses TRBV18 with TRBJ1-5, with TRBD1 as a possible D gene (5 bases). Deletions cut 3 bases from V and 3 bases from J, with 9 bases between. CDR1 and CDR2 from the germline V gene are KGHSH and LQKENI. CDR3 size: 14 residues. The DNA of the CDR3 is TGTGCCAGCTCACCCTTGACAGACAATCAGCCCCAGCATTTT. It encodes CASSPLTDNQPQHF. Full variable domain (remainder filled in from reference TRBV18 and TRBJ1-5): NAGVMQNPRHLVRRRGQEARLRCSPMKGHSHVYWYRQLPEEGLKFMVYLQKENIIDESGMPKERFSAEFPKEGPSILRIQQVVRGDSAAYFCASSPLTDNQPQHFGDGTRLSIL.

The chain couples TRBV7-2 to TRBJ1-2, with unresolved D. This CDR3 comprises 12 residues. Trimming took 1 base from V and 7 from J, leaving 7 bases between them. The V gene's germline CDR1 is SGHTA and CDR2 FQGNSA. The CDR3 DNA follows: TGTGCCAGCAGCTTAGAGGCTGTTGGCTACACCTTC. Translating gives CASSLEAVGYTF.

The genes are TRBV6-4 and TRBJ2-5; unclear D gene. The CDR3 has 10 residues. V was trimmed by 8 bases and J by 7 bases, leaving 8 bases between them. Germline V lookup: CDR1 MRHNA, CDR2 SNTAGT. This CDR3 reads CASPPRTQYF. The CDR3 DNA reads as TGTGCCAGCCCCCCGAGGACCCAGTACTTC.

The chain links TRBV11-2 to TRBJ2-3; 8 positions agree with TRBD2. The CDR3 covers 17 residues. Germline lookup yields CDR1 SGHAT and CDR2 FQNNGV. V shed 1 base and J 2 bases; nucleotides not matched to a gene: 8. CDR3 nucleotides: TGTGCCAGCAGCTTAGTAGCGGGACAATCCCCCACAGATACGCAGTATTTT. Translated, it gives CASSLVAGQSPTDTQYF.

The V gene is TRBV5-1, the J gene TRBJ2-2, with a tentative D call TRBD1 (6 bases). This CDR3 comprises 15 residues. Trimming removed 4 bases at V and 4 bases at J, with 14 bases between. CDR1 is SGHRS, CDR2 YFSETQ, per germline. CDR3 in amino acids: CASSRTGSGTGELFF. The CDR3 bases are TGCGCCAGCAGCCGAACAGGGTCGGGCACCGGGGAGCTGTTTTTT. The full variable domain, rest sourced from reference TRBV5-1 and TRBJ2-2, is KAGVTQTPRYLIKTRGQQVTLSCSPISGHRSVSWYQQTPGQGLQFLFEYFSETQRNKGNFPGRFSGRQFSNSRSEMNVSTLELGDSALYLCASSRTGSGTGELFFGEGSRLTVL.

The count of this clone is one. This rearrangement joins TRBV28 to TRBJ2-7; D not certain. The CDR3 runs 14 residues. Germline CDR1 MDHEN, CDR2 SYDVKM. Trimming pared 10 bases from V and 2 bases from J, leaving 18 bases between. The CDR3 region has the DNA TGTGCCACGAGAACTCCCCAATCAACCTACGAGCAGTACTTC. Translated, it gives CATRTPQSTYEQYF.

This clone was counted at least ten times. This chain connects TRBV19 to TRBJ1-6, with 7 bases matching TRBD1. Looked up from germline, CDR1 is LNHDA and CDR2 is SQIVND (reference sequence). Trimming at V came to 3 bases and at J to 2 bases, leaving 4 bases not matched to a gene. The length of the CDR3 is 16 residues. The CDR3 bases are TGTGCCAGTAGTATGACAGGGATGACCTATAATTCACCCCTCCACTTT. Encoded protein: CASSMTGMTYNSPLHF. The complete variable domain, with remaining parts taken from reference TRBV19 and TRBJ1-6, reads DGGITQSPKYLFRKEGQNVTLSCEQNLNHDAMYWYRQDPGQGLRLIYYSQIVNDFQKGDIAEGYSVSREKKESFPLTVTSAQKNPTAFYLCASSMTGMTYNSPLHFGNGTRLTVT.

The V call is TRBV5-6, the J call TRBJ2-3, with 13 bases lining up with TRBD2. V dropped 4 bases and J dropped 4; count of bases not matched to a gene: 12. The CDR3 contains 18 residues. Germline CDR1 SGHDT, CDR2 YYEEEE. DNA for the CDR3: TGTGCCAGCAGCGTGACTAGCGGGGGGTCCTATTTCGCAGATACGCAGTATTTT. Protein product: CASSVTSGGSYFADTQYF.

The V and J genes are TRBV2 and TRBJ1-6; tentatively, D is TRBD1 (5 bases). The CDR3 covers 15 residues. The germline V gene encodes CDR1 SNHLY and CDR2 FYNNEI. V lost 6 bases, J lost 10 bases, and 19 bases lay in between. The CDR3 protein is CASRDRDGLGSPLHF. The CDR3, as DNA: TGTGCCAGCAGGGACCGGGACGGCCTAGGATCACCCCTCCACTTT. The complete variable domain, with remaining parts taken from reference TRBV2 and TRBJ1-6, reads EPEVTQTPSHQVTQMGQEVILRCVPISNHLYFYWYRQILGQKVEFLVSFYNNEISEKSEIFDDQFSVERPDGSNFTLKIRSTKLEDSAMYFCASRDRDGLGSPLHFGNGTRLTVT.